These T cell receptor beta chains were read from a single sample in a study of regulatory T cells in long-lasting Graves disease. In TCRdb, the multiplex PCR reads were re-called with MiXCR into one record per CDR3 protein. The repertoire consists of around 460,000 distinct CDR3 sequences, with under 25% occurring once and the leading ten covering 13%. Sequenced here: peripheral blood mononuclear cells (PBMCs), sampled when the disease was refractory, from a patient treated with antithyroid drugs. The source of these receptors is a female donor with Graves disease. Both conserved end residues are part of each CDR3. The D gene is left open where the match is weak. The listing skips clone size in some rows; elsewhere it reads once, few, many or a size class.

>TRBD1|TRBV11-2|many|TRBJ2-7
TGTGCCAGCAGGCCAACTCCGGGACAGGGAACCTACGAGCAGTACTTC
CASRPTPGQGTYEQYF
>TRBD1|TRBV2|many|TRBJ1-5
TGTGCCAGCAGTTTTAGCACAGGGGGCGCGGGGGAAAATCAGCCCCAGCATTTT
CASSFSTGGAGENQPQHF
>NA|TRBV11-2|many|TRBJ1-1
TGTGCCAGCAGCTCAGAGGACCTGAACACTGAAGCTTTCTTT
CASSSEDLNTEAFF
>NA|TRBV20-1|few|TRBJ1-1
TGCAGTGCTAGAGATCGAAGGGGGTTAGGGACTGAAGCTTTCTTT
CSARDRRGLGTEAFF
>TRBD2|TRBV6-1|many|TRBJ2-2
TGTGCCAGCAGCCCGATACTAGCGGTCAACACCGGGGAGCTGTTTTTT
CASSPILAVNTGELFF
>NA|TRBV6-1|many|TRBJ2-4
TGTGCCAGCAGCCCACTTTCAGCCAAAAACATTCAGTACTTC
CASSPLSAKNIQYF
>NA|TRBV6-1|NA|TRBJ1-2
TGTGCCAGCAGCAGCAGCACACGGGACAATCGACCCTATGGCTACACCTTC
CASSSSTRDNRPYGYTF
>NA|TRBV7-8|many|TRBJ1-1
TGTGCCAGCAGCTTAGGTAGGGCAGTTATCATGAACACTGAAGCTTTCTTT
CASSLGRAVIMNTEAFF
>TRBD1|TRBV27|NA|TRBJ2-6
TGTGCCAGCAGTTTAGGGACAGCTCCAATATCTGGGGCCAACGTCCTGACTTTC
CASSLGTAPISGANVLTF
>NA|TRBV6-5|many|TRBJ2-4
TGTGCCAGCAGTTACGGGGGGCGCGGAAACATTCAGTACTTC
CASSYGGRGNIQYF
>NA|TRBV29-1|NA|TRBJ2-1
TGCAGCGTGGGCCGACCGGGGCAGGATGAGCAGTTCTTC
CSVGRPGQDEQFF
>NA|TRBV28|many|TRBJ1-2
TGTGCCAGCAGTTTTAAGGGAGCAAGCTATGGCTACACCTTC
CASSFKGASYGYTF
>NA|TRBV24-1|NA|TRBJ2-5
TGTGCCACCAGTGGCGGGACCGCCCCTCGGGAGACCCAGTACTTC
CATSGGTAPRETQYF
>NA|TRBV13|many|TRBJ2-6
TGTGCCAGCAGCCGCGAGGGCTCTGGGGCCAACGTCCTGACTTTC
CASSREGSGANVLTF